This entry lists 27 T cell receptor beta chains sequenced from one sample in a study of T-cell memory formation after mild COVID-19. MiXCR, applied by TCRdb to the 5' RACE reads, yields one record per CDR3 protein. The repertoire holds a few hundred thousand distinct CDR3 sequences, with approximately 9% as singletons. The sample was PBMCs or a T cell subset sorted from them (not recorded which). These receptor sequences come from a man aged 18-30 years who had mild COVID-19 (a few samples of this study predate the infection). Cell type and time point are not known.

This clonotype was observed many times. The chain has TRBV10-3 and TRBJ2-3; D ambiguous. Germline V gene data show CDR1 as ENHRY and CDR2 as SYGVKD. Trimming removed 0 bases from V and 2 bases from J, with 0 bases in between. This CDR3 spans 12 amino acids. CDR3 nucleotide sequence: TGTGCCATCAGTGAGTCCACAGATACGCAGTATTTT. Translated: CAISESTDTQYF.

This clonotype came up a few times. The J gene is TRBJ2-3, the V gene TRBV5-1; tentative D call: TRBD2 (5 bases). The germline CDR1 and CDR2 sequences are SGHRS and YFSETQ. The CDR3 has 14 amino acids. Trimming stripped 0 bases from V and 4 bases from J, with 9 bases between. The DNA for the CDR3 is TGCGCCAGCAGCTTGGACTCGGAGGCAGATACGCAGTATTTT. Protein: CASSLDSEADTQYF.

This chain's CDR3 is CASSQTGASTGELFF. CDR3 sequence (DNA): TGTGCCAGCAGCCAGACAGGGGCGAGTACCGGGGAGCTGTTTTTT. V gene TRBV3-2 combines with J gene TRBJ2-2; the table's D call, TRBD1, has no DNA check behind it. TRBV3-2 is annotated as a pseudogene. The CDR3 covers 15 residues.

This clonotype has only a few counts. The gene calls are TRBV9 and TRBJ2-3; D is undetermined. Per the germline V gene, CDR1 is SGDLS and CDR2 is YYNGEE. Trimming removed 3 bases from V and 4 bases from J, with 12 bases in between. The CDR3 loop spans 14 amino acids. CDR3 nucleotides: TGTGCCAGCAGCGAATGGGGTTTCCCAGATACGCAGTATTTT. It translates to CASSEWGFPDTQYF. Full variable domain (rest looked up from reference TRBV9 and TRBJ2-3): DSGVTQTPKHLITATGQRVTLRCSPRSGDLSVYWYQQSLDQGLQFLIQYYNGEERAKGNILERFSAQQFPDLHSELNLSSLELGDSALYFCASSEWGFPDTQYFGPGTRLTVL.

V gene TRBV6-5 combines with J gene TRBJ2-5; D gene ambiguous. Trimming left V 6 bases short and J 5 bases short, with 16 bases between. The CDR3 totals 14 residues. The germline gives CDR1 MNHEY, CDR2 SVGAGI. The DNA of the CDR3 is TGTGCCAGCAGCTCCGATATCTCCAGGGAGACCCAGTACTTC. Its protein product is CASSSDISRETQYF.

This clonotype was picked up many times. This sequence joins TRBV7-3 and TRBJ2-3; 7 bases map to TRBD2. Trimming took 5 bases from V and 2 from J; bases not matched to a gene: 10. The CDR3 runs to 16 residues. Germline lookup yields CDR1 SGHTA and CDR2 FQGTGA. CDR3 nucleotides: TGTGCCAGCAGCCCTGGGCTAGCGGAATCCACAGATACGCAGTATTTT. Residues: CASSPGLAESTDTQYF.

In its sample, this clonotype was seen a few times. This rearrangement joins TRBV4-1 to TRBJ1-3; TRBD1 matches 7 bases. Germline V CDR1 and CDR2: MGHRA, YSYEKL. This CDR3 has 17 amino acids. With V trimmed by 4 bases and J by 0 bases, 9 bases remained unmatched. The CDR3 region is CASSRQPGQSSGNTIYF. The CDR3 nucleotides are TGCGCCAGCAGCCGCCAACCGGGACAGTCCTCTGGAAACACCATATATTTT.

This clonotype came up many times. V usage is TRBV6-2 or TRBV6-3 and J usage is TRBJ2-4, with TRBD1 matching over 9 bases. Germline V lookup: CDR1 MNHEY, CDR2 SVGEGT. Unmatched junction bases numbered 7, after V lost 0 bases and J lost 7 bases. The CDR3 contains 16 residues. CDR3 residues: CASSYSGTGKVNIQYF. CDR3 DNA: TGTGCCAGCAGTTACTCTGGGACAGGGAAGGTGAACATTCAGTACTTC.

The chain joins TRBV27 to TRBJ2-7; D possibly corresponds to TRBD2 (7 bases). Germline loops: CDR1 MNHEY, CDR2 SMNVEV (reference sequence). Trimming left V 4 bases short and J 3 bases short, with 16 bases between. The CDR3 runs 15 residues. The CDR3 reads CASSSLGGLDYEQYV. The CDR3 bases are TGTGCCAGCAGTTCCTTGGGGGGGCTCGACTACGAGCAGTACGTC.

This clonotype appeared many times. The genes are TRBV4-3 and TRBJ2-4, with D uncertain. Deletions cut 2 bases from V and 0 bases from J, with 14 bases between. Germline-derived CDR1 and CDR2 are LGHNA and YSLEER. This CDR3 spans 17 amino acids. The CDR3 DNA follows: TGCGCCAGCAGCCAACCCCCGGCAGAGTTAGCCAAAAACATTCAGTACTTC. Translation: CASSQPPAELAKNIQYF.

The rearrangement uses TRBV6-5 and TRBJ2-4, with a possible D match to TRBD1 (5 bases). V was cut by 5 bases and J by 0 bases, with 14 bases left in between. CDR3 size: 16 residues. The germline CDR1 and CDR2 sequences are MNHEY and SVGAGI. The CDR3 nucleotides read TGTGCCAGCAGTCTTAACACAGGTCTAGCCAAAAACATTCAGTACTTC. It translates to CASSLNTGLAKNIQYF.

The sample holds a few counts of this clonotype. The rearrangement uses TRBV5-1 and TRBJ2-7; D is uncertain. V was shortened by 4 bases and J by 6 bases, with 20 bases between the two germline ends. This CDR3 spans 15 amino acids. CDR1 and CDR2 (germline): SGHRS, YFSETQ. CDR3 bases: TGCGCCAGCAGCACTTGGCAGGCCTCGGGTGTCGAGCAGTACGTC. It is translated as CASSTWQASGVEQYV.

The chain employs TRBV29-1 and TRBJ2-2, with D unresolved. V was trimmed by 5 bases and J by 1 base, leaving 5 bases between them. Germline V gene lookup returns CDR1 SQVTM and CDR2 ANQGSEA. CDR3 length: 12 amino acids. The CDR3: CSVFRNTGELFF. In nucleotides, the CDR3 is TGCAGCGTTTTTAGGAACACCGGGGAGCTGTTTTTT.

This clonotype was observed a few times. The J gene is TRBJ1-2, the V gene TRBV3-1; D remains unclear. The CDR3 spans 18 residues. The V end lost 1 base, the J end lost 3 bases, and 21 bases lay between the germline ends. Germline V gene sequence: CDR1 LGHDT, CDR2 YNNKEL (reference sequence). The CDR3 region has the DNA TGTGCCAGCAGCCAAGGAAGAGGAGCAGGCCCCCGAGACTATGGCTACACCTTC. This gives the protein CASSQGRGAGPRDYGYTF.

This chain links TRBV7-9 with TRBJ2-2; D is perhaps TRBD2 (5 bases). The V end lost 4 bases, the J end lost 6 bases, and 12 bases lay between the germline ends. CDR3 size: 14 residues. Germline CDR1 reads SEHNR; CDR2 reads FQNEAQ (reference sequence). Here the CDR3 DNA reads TGTGCCAGCAGCTCCGGACTCAGGTCCGGGGAGCTGTTTTTT. Amino acids: CASSSGLRSGELFF.

The V and J genes are TRBV5-1 and TRBJ1-6, with D possibly TRBD1 on 5 matching bases. Trimming cost V 2 bases and J 12 bases, with 18 bases left between them. This CDR3 is built from 15 residues. Germline CDR1 is SGHRS and CDR2 is YFSETQ. In DNA, the CDR3 is TGCGCCAGCAGCTTAAACAGTCTGGGTGGGGGACCCCTCCACTTT. This gives the protein CASSLNSLGGGPLHF.

The chain uses TRBV27 and TRBJ1-1, with 7 bases identical to TRBD1. J lost 5 bases, V lost 5 bases, and 11 bases had no gene match. This CDR3 is built from 15 residues. Germline CDR1 and CDR2: MNHEY and SMNVEV (reference sequence). The chain's CDR3 is CASSPPQGRGTEAFF. CDR3 in DNA: TGTGCCAGCAGTCCCCCACAGGGGCGGGGAACTGAAGCTTTCTTT.

The V gene is TRBV2, the J gene TRBJ1-6; 7 nucleotides agree with TRBD1. J was trimmed by 10 bases and V by 6 bases; bases with no gene match: 9. The CDR3 is 14 amino acids. Germline V gene data show CDR1 as SNHLY and CDR2 as FYNNEI. The CDR3 loop reads CASRPGQVISPLHF. The CDR3 coding sequence is TGTGCCAGCAGACCCGGACAGGTTATCTCACCCCTCCACTTT.

This clonotype was seen only a few times. This chain joins TRBV4-3 and TRBJ2-7, with D perhaps TRBD2 (7 bases). CDR3 length equals 16 residues. CDR1 is LGHNA and CDR2 is YSLEER in the germline V gene. V lost 2 bases and J lost 7, with 21 bases in between. The CDR3 loop reads CASSQRTWEGGGEQYV. The CDR3 bases are TGCGCCAGCAGCCAACGCACCTGGGAGGGAGGGGGTGAGCAGTACGTC.

Concerning this clonotype: This sequence may be a read error, since a much larger clone differs from it by one base. The chain links TRBV12-3 or TRBV12-4 to TRBJ1-5, with D tentatively TRBD1 (6 bases). The CDR3 covers 14 residues. V was trimmed by 6 bases and J by 1 base, leaving 10 bases between them. In DNA, the CDR3 is TGTGCCAGCAGCCCCGACAGGAGCAATCAGCCCCAGCATTTT. It codes for CASSPDRSNQPQHF.

This chain links TRBV4-2 with TRBJ2-3; 11 bases align to TRBD2. The V and J ends lost 2 bases and 1 base, in that order; junction bases with no gene match: 2. The CDR3 consists of 16 residues. Germline CDR1 LGHNA, CDR2 YNFKEQ. The CDR3 spells CASSQLLAGGTDTQYF. CDR3 coding DNA: TGTGCCAGCAGCCAACTACTAGCGGGGGGCACAGATACGCAGTATTTT.

The table lists this clonotype with a few counts. V gene TRBV5-1 combines with J gene TRBJ2-5, with 9 bases identical to TRBD1. Trimming at V came to 4 bases and at J to 6 bases, leaving 7 bases not matched to a gene. This CDR3 is 14 amino acids long. Germline V lookup: CDR1 SGHRS, CDR2 YFSETQ. The DNA of the CDR3 is TGCGCCAGCAGCGCCGGGACAGGGAAAAAGACCCAGTACTTC. Amino acid sequence: CASSAGTGKKTQYF. Complete variable domain (other parts from reference TRBV5-1 and TRBJ2-5): KAGVTQTPRYLIKTRGQQVTLSCSPISGHRSVSWYQQTPGQGLQFLFEYFSETQRNKGNFPGRFSGRQFSNSRSEMNVSTLELGDSALYLCASSAGTGKKTQYFGPGTRLLVL.

This clonotype was observed many times. The rearrangement uses TRBV7-6 and TRBJ2-1; possibly TRBD1 for D (6 bases). Trimming cost V 5 bases and J 7 bases, with 15 bases left between them. The germline V gene has CDR1 SGHVS and CDR2 FNYEAQ. The CDR3 totals 14 residues. In nucleotides, the CDR3 is TGTGCCAGCAGCCAGGCCCCTACAGGGAATGAGCAGTTCTTC. It yields the protein CASSQAPTGNEQFF.

The rearrangement uses TRBV7-2 and TRBJ1-2; D uncertain. Between the trimmed V and J ends, which lost 5 bases and 3 bases, there was a span of 10 bases. Per germline, CDR1 SGHTA and CDR2 FQGNSA. CDR3 length: 13 amino acids. The CDR3 loop is CASSPDPDYGYTF. The CDR3 coding sequence is TGTGCCAGCAGCCCGGACCCGGACTATGGCTACACCTTC.

A word on this clonotype: A read error may produce the germline difference seen at one junction end. The rearrangement joins TRBV11-2 to TRBJ2-7, with D tentatively TRBD1 (5 bases). Per germline, CDR1 SGHAT and CDR2 FQNNGV. The length of the CDR3 is 14 residues. The CDR3 region has the DNA TGTACCAGCCGCATCGGACACGGCACCTACGAGCAGTACTTC. Translating it yields CTSRIGHGTYEQYF.

The gene calls are TRBV24-1 and TRBJ2-1, with D tentatively TRBD2 (7 bases). The CDR3 length is 12 residues. The V gene's germline CDR1 is KGHDR and CDR2 SFDVKD. V shed 7 bases and J shed 8 bases, with 11 bases lying between them. Written as DNA, the CDR3 is TGTGCCACCAGCGGGGGGCTTGATGAGCAGTTCTTC. Encoded protein: CATSGGLDEQFF.

This clonotype was seen more than once but under ten times. The V call is TRBV5-1, the J call TRBJ1-1; the D gene is possibly TRBD1 (5 bases). In germline, CDR1 is SGHRS, CDR2 YFSETQ. Trimming cost V 5 bases and J 2 bases, with 13 bases left between them. This CDR3 has 14 residues. This chain's CDR3 is CASRRQTTNTEAFF. In DNA form, the CDR3 reads TGCGCCAGCAGACGACAGACAACAAACACTGAAGCTTTCTTT.